The rows below give T cell receptor beta chains drawn from one sample of a study of CD8 T cells in Susac syndrome. TCRdb re-derived calls from the immunoSEQ multiplex PCR reads in MiXCR, one entry per CDR3 protein. Of 100,000 to 150,000 distinct CDR3 sequences in the sample, roughly 95% were seen once. What was sequenced was CD4+ T cells from PBMCs. The receptors were gathered from a human donor with Susac syndrome. CDR3s include the opening cysteine and the closing phenylalanine or tryptophan. A D gene is named only where the DNA matches it firmly. Size is stated for part of the rows, as once, few or many counts, or as a class when the clone is expanded.

TRBD1,TRBV12-3/TRBV12-4,NA,TRBJ2-1,CASSRQGPTYNEQFF,TGTGCCAGCAGCAGACAGGGTCCCACCTACAATGAGCAGTTCTTC
TRBD2,TRBV4-1,few,TRBJ2-7,CASSQPSGRGYEQYF,TGCGCCAGCAGCCAACCTAGCGGGCGCGGCTACGAGCAGTACTTC
NA,TRBV20-1,NA,TRBJ2-1,CSARRPSGNEQFF,TGCAGTGCTAGAAGGCCGTCTGGGAATGAGCAGTTCTTC
TRBD1,TRBV19,NA,TRBJ2-1,CASSPTGGDEQFF,TGTGCCAGTAGCCCGACAGGGGGCGATGAGCAGTTCTTC
NA,TRBV28,NA,TRBJ2-6,CASSFGGSGANVLTF,TGTGCCAGCAGTTTTGGTGGCTCTGGGGCCAACGTCCTGACTTTC
NA,TRBV20-1,NA,TRBJ2-3,CSVKRASTDTQYF,TGCAGTGTTAAGCGGGCTAGCACAGATACGCAGTATTTT
NA,TRBV12-3/TRBV12-4,NA,TRBJ2-7,CASSLERYEQYF,TGTGCCAGCAGTTTAGAACGGTACGAGCAGTACTTC
TRBD1,TRBV30,NA,TRBJ1-2,CAWRLTQGGGYTF,TGTGCCTGGAGGTTGACGCAGGGGGGTGGCTACACCTTC
NA,TRBV20-1,NA,TRBJ2-1,CSARVPGSYNEQFF,TGCAGTGCTAGAGTCCCGGGATCCTACAATGAGCAGTTCTTC
TRBD1,TRBV6-5,few,TRBJ2-5,CASSQDRGETQYF,TGTGCCAGCAGCCAGGACAGGGGAGAGACCCAGTACTTC
TRBD1,TRBV6-5,NA,TRBJ1-2,CASSAGQEYGYTF,TGTGCCAGCAGTGCCGGACAGGAATATGGCTACACCTTC
NA,TRBV20-1,NA,TRBJ2-1,CSARFRLDNEQFF,TGCAGTGCTAGGTTTCGACTAGACAATGAGCAGTTCTTC
NA,TRBV7-9,NA,TRBJ2-3,CASSVIIAATDTQYF,TGTGCCAGCAGCGTGATAATAGCGGCCACAGATACGCAGTATTTT
NA,TRBV9,few,TRBJ1-5,CASSVDSDQPQHF,TGTGCCAGTAGTGTGGACAGTGACCAGCCCCAGCATTTT
TRBD1,TRBV19,NA,TRBJ1-2,CASRDSPNYGYTF,TGTGCCAGCCGGGACAGCCCTAACTATGGCTACACCTTC
TRBD2,TRBV18,NA,TRBJ2-1,CASSPTSVINEQFF,TGTGCCAGCTCACCGACTAGCGTCATCAATGAGCAGTTCTTC
NA,TRBV4-1,NA,TRBJ2-6,CASSWTANSGANVLTF,TGCGCCAGCAGCTGGACAGCCAACTCTGGGGCCAACGTCCTGACTTTC
NA,TRBV5-1,NA,TRBJ1-4,CASTGVKLFF,TGCGCCAGCACCGGGGTAAAACTGTTTTTT
TRBD2,TRBV29-1,NA,TRBJ2-2,CSVSGSSGRANTGELFF,TGCAGCGTTTCAGGGTCTAGCGGGAGAGCTAACACCGGGGAGCTGTTTTTT
TRBD1,TRBV25-1,NA,TRBJ2-5,CASSGQGVGETQYF,TGTGCCAGCAGTGGCCAGGGGGTTGGGGAGACCCAGTACTTC
NA,TRBV19,once,TRBJ2-1,CASSTQGNRGYNEQFF,TGTGCCAGTAGTACTCAGGGGAACCGGGGCTACAATGAGCAGTTCTTC
NA,TRBV3-1,NA,TRBJ2-1,CASSQTQGSYNEQFF,TGTGCCAGCAGCCAAACCCAGGGATCCTACAATGAGCAGTTCTTC
NA,TRBV10-3,NA,TRBJ2-3,CAIGAMDTQYF,TGTGCCATAGGGGCTATGGATACGCAGTATTTT
NA,TRBV20-1,NA,TRBJ2-1,CSASQTEQFF,TGCAGTGCTAGCCAAACGGAGCAGTTCTTC
NA,TRBV7-3,NA,TRBJ2-1,CASSLSDEQFF,TGTGCCAGCAGCTTATCAGATGAGCAGTTCTTC
NA,TRBV25-1,NA,TRBJ1-5,CASSEGWNQPQHF,TGTGCCAGCAGTGAAGGTTGGAATCAGCCCCAGCATTTT
TRBD2,TRBV29-1,NA,TRBJ2-1,CSVDPLAEYNEQFF,TGCAGCGTTGACCCCCTAGCGGAGTACAATGAGCAGTTCTTC
TRBD1,TRBV11-1,NA,TRBJ1-2,CASSPGQGFVYGYTF,TGTGCCAGCAGCCCTGGACAGGGATTCGTCTATGGCTACACCTTC
NA,TRBV6-6,NA,TRBJ2-5,CASSYSDTSETQYF,TGTGCCAGCAGTTACTCGGACACGTCGGAGACCCAGTACTTC
NA,TRBV19,once,TRBJ2-7,CASTPGRTYEQYF,TGTGCCAGTACCCCCGGACGGACCTACGAGCAGTACTTC
NA,TRBV9,NA,TRBJ2-4,CASSEPAKNIQYF,TGTGCCAGCAGCGAGCCAGCCAAAAACATTCAGTACTTC
NA,TRBV12-3/TRBV12-4,NA,TRBJ2-1,CASSFREGGRNEQFF,TGTGCCAGCAGTTTTCGTGAGGGAGGAAGAAATGAGCAGTTCTTC
TRBD2,TRBV6-1,NA,TRBJ2-7,CASSPQRETGREQYF,TGTGCCAGCAGTCCCCAGCGGGAGACGGGACGCGAGCAGTACTTC
TRBD2,TRBV5-4,NA,TRBJ2-3,CASRLTSGRHFDTQYF,TGTGCCAGCAGGCTGACTAGCGGGAGGCATTTTGATACGCAGTATTTT
NA,TRBV30,NA,TRBJ2-7,CAWSRETTSEQYF,TGTGCCTGGAGCCGGGAGACAACCTCGGAGCAGTACTTC
NA,TRBV29-1,NA,TRBJ2-7,CSGKSRGTYEQYF,TGCAGCGGAAAATCAAGAGGTACCTACGAGCAGTACTTC
NA,TRBV5-1,once,TRBJ2-5,CASSLERPEETQYF,TGCGCCAGCAGCTTGGAACGGCCGGAAGAGACCCAGTACTTC